These T cell receptor beta chains were read from a single sample in a study of prognosis after radiotherapy for stage I lung cancer. TCRdb passed the multiplex PCR reads through MiXCR, listing each CDR3 protein once. The sample contains fewer than 15,000 distinct CDR3 sequences, 47% of which appear only once. Specimen: PBMCs, collected before or after stereotactic body radiation therapy (not recorded which). The source is a donor aged 50 or older with non-small cell lung cancer. CDR3s include the opening cysteine and the closing phenylalanine or tryptophan. D genes are given only for firm matches. Part of the rows lack a size; the others show once, few, many or a class for expanded clones.

D | J | V | length | size | CDR3 | DNA
- | TRBJ2-4 | TRBV12-3/TRBV12-4 | 13 | many | CASSQGNKNIQYF | TGTGCCAGCAGTCAAGGAAATAAAAACATTCAGTACTTC
- | TRBJ2-7 | TRBV6-2/TRBV6-3 | 14 | - | CASRPVGKGYEQCF | TGTGCCAGCAGGCCGGTGGGAAAGGGTTACGAGCAGTGCTTC
TRBD2 | TRBJ2-3 | TRBV25-1 | 18 | many | CASSGASGGPFPTDTQYF | TGTGCCAGCAGTGGTGCTTCGGGAGGGCCGTTCCCCACAGATACGCAGTATTTT
TRBD2 | TRBJ2-3 | TRBV20-1 | 16 | - | CSARGPRLAGTDTQYF | TGCAGTGCTAGAGGTCCCCGGCTAGCGGGCACAGATACGCAGTATTTT
TRBD1 | TRBJ1-2 | TRBV30 | 14 | - | CAWSITGTGTGYTF | TGTGCCTGGAGTATAACCGGGACAGGGACCGGCTACACCTTC
- | TRBJ2-7 | TRBV30 | 12 | medium-sized | CAWSVREHEQYF | TGTGCCTGGAGTGTACGGGAGCACGAGCAGTACTTC
- | TRBJ2-1 | TRBV7-6 | 12 | medium-sized | CASSFYGDEQFF | TGTGCCAGCAGCTTTTACGGGGATGAGCAGTTCTTC
- | TRBJ2-1 | TRBV7-8 | 16 | medium-sized | CASSFRTASSYNEQFF | TGTGCCAGCAGCTTCAGGACAGCCAGCTCCTACAATGAGCAGTTCTTC
TRBD1 | TRBJ1-4 | TRBV7-9 | 13 | many | CASSGGSNEKLFF | TGTGCCAGCTCAGGGGGCTCTAATGAAAAACTGTTTTTT
- | TRBJ1-2 | TRBV12-3/TRBV12-4 | 12 | medium-sized | CASSSGPYGYTF | TGTGCCAGCAGTTCAGGGCCCTATGGCTACACCTTC
- | TRBJ1-2 | TRBV20-1 | 13 | medium-sized | CSARDLVSYGYTF | TGCAGTGCTAGAGATCTGGTTTCCTATGGCTACACCTTC
- | TRBJ2-5 | TRBV7-6 | 14 | many | CASSFTGTKETQYF | TGTGCCAGCAGCTTTACCGGGACAAAAGAGACCCAGTACTTC
- | TRBJ2-7 | TRBV12-3/TRBV12-4 | 13 | - | CASSFGAWYEQYF | TGTGCCAGCAGTTTTGGGGCTTGGTACGAGCAGTACTTC
- | TRBJ1-1 | TRBV30 | 11 | many | CAWRDRDLAFF | TGTGCCTGGAGGGACCGGGATTTGGCTTTCTTT
- | TRBJ1-1 | TRBV30 | 13 | many | CAWRNQGVPKGFF | TGTGCCTGGAGAAATCAGGGAGTGCCTAAAGGTTTCTTT
TRBD2 | TRBJ2-7 | TRBV11-3 | 12 | medium-sized | CASSPGGGAEYF | TGTGCCAGCAGCCCCGGGGGGGGCGCGGAGTACTTC
TRBD1 | TRBJ2-7 | TRBV11-2 | 15 | - | CASRPPWTGAYEQYF | TGTGCCAGCAGGCCTCCGTGGACAGGGGCCTACGAGCAGTACTTC
- | TRBJ2-7 | TRBV2 | 13 | - | CASSATGDSEQYF | TGTGCCAGCAGTGCCACGGGCGACTCCGAGCAGTACTTC
- | TRBJ1-1 | TRBV30 | 13 | - | CARRGGLGTEALF | TGTGCCCGGAGAGGGGGGCTCGGCACTGAAGCCCTCTTT
- | TRBJ2-7 | TRBV10-3 | 15 | - | CATEGEKEDVYEQYF | TGTGCCACCGAGGGCGAGAAAGAGGATGTTTACGAGCAGTACTTC
- | TRBJ1-1 | TRBV5-5 | 14 | many | CASSLMTVNTEAFF | TGTGCCAGCAGCTTGATGACAGTGAACACTGAAGCTTTCTTT
TRBD2 | TRBJ2-3 | TRBV30 | 14 | medium-sized | CAWRLAGGLDTQYF | TGTGCCTGGAGACTAGCGGGAGGTTTAGATACGCAGTATTTT
- | TRBJ2-6 | TRBV2 | 15 | medium-sized | CASSVQPSGANVLTF | TGTGCCAGCAGTGTTCAGCCCTCTGGGGCCAACGTCCTGACTTTC
- | TRBJ2-7 | TRBV6-1 | 16 | - | CASTSPGWGLSCEHYF | TGTGCCAGCACTTCCCCAGGGTGGGGTCTCTCCTGCGAGCATTACTTC
- | TRBJ1-4 | TRBV6-2/TRBV6-3 | 14 | - | CASREWGTNEKLFF | TGTGCCAGCAGGGAATGGGGTACTAATGAAAAACTGTTTTTT
TRBD2 | TRBJ2-1 | TRBV7-9 | 15 | once | CASSLGGSRNNEQFF | TGTGCCAGCAGCTTAGGCGGGAGTAGGAACAATGAGCAGTTCTTC
- | TRBJ2-3 | TRBV11-2 | 12 | many | CASSQTAGGSYF | TGTGCCAGCAGCCAAACAGCTGGAGGCTCGTATTTT
- | TRBJ2-1 | TRBV15 | 12 | medium-sized | CATSLRYNEQFF | TGTGCCACCAGTCTCAGGTACAATGAGCAGTTCTTC
TRBD2 | TRBJ2-1 | TRBV5-1 | 14 | - | CASSPGGTYNEQLF | TGCGCCAGCAGCCCCGGGGGGACCTACAATGAGCAGTTATTC
- | TRBJ2-1 | TRBV11-2 | 15 | - | CAGSLEELAYNEQFF | TGTGCCGGCAGCTTAGAAGAACTCGCCTACAATGAGCAGTTCTTC
TRBD1 | TRBJ1-2 | TRBV6-1 | 14 | medium-sized | CASSPWGTGVGYTF | TGTGCCAGCAGTCCCTGGGGGACAGGGGTTGGCTACACCTTC
- | TRBJ1-2 | TRBV28 | 13 | once | CASSLVGIYGYAF | TGTGCCAGCAGTTTGGTGGGTATCTATGGCTACGCCTTC
TRBD1 | TRBJ1-2 | TRBV20-1 | 16 | - | CSAKHPTGGGYYGYTF | TGCAGTGCCAAACATCCTACAGGGGGCGGCTACTATGGCTACACCTTC
TRBD2 | TRBJ2-1 | TRBV7-6 | 17 | - | CASSVTFRGRAYNEQFF | TGTGCCAGCAGCGTTACTTTTAGAGGGAGGGCATACAATGAGCAATTCTTC
- | TRBJ2-3 | TRBV19 | 15 | many | CASTSSREPTDTQYF | TGTGCCAGTACCTCATCCCGGGAGCCCACAGATACGCAGTATTTT
TRBD2 | TRBJ2-3 | TRBV5-1 | 15 | - | CASSDGLADTDTQYF | TGCGCCAGCAGCGACGGACTAGCGGACACAGATACGCAGTATTTT
- | TRBJ1-5 | TRBV14 | 13 | medium-sized | CASSQASNQPQHF | TGTGCCAGCAGCCAAGCTAGCAATCAGCCCCAGCATTTT
- | TRBJ2-7 | TRBV6-1 | 14 | - | CASSEGGPSYEQYF | TGTGCCAGCAGTGAGGGGGGACCCTCCTACGAGCAGTACTTC
- | TRBJ1-5 | TRBV2 | 14 | - | CASRRGGRNQPQNF | TGTGCCAGCAGAAGGGGAGGTAGAAATCAGCCCCAGAATTTT
TRBD1 | TRBJ1-2 | TRBV3-1 | 16 | many | CASSQATGGGYYGYTF | TGTGCCAGCAGCCAAGCGACAGGGGGCGGCTACTATGGCTACACCTTC
- | TRBJ2-3 | TRBV9 | 15 | - | CASSDGPQGMNTQYF | TGTGCCAGCAGCGACGGCCCCCAGGGGATGAATACGCAGTATTTT
- | TRBJ2-5 | TRBV15 | 12 | - | CATRIAGETQYF | TGTGCCACCAGAATAGCTGGAGAGACCCAGTACTTC
- | TRBJ2-1 | TRBV20-1 | 12 | - | CSGGSGYNEQFF | TGCAGTGGAGGGAGTGGGTACAATGAGCAGTTCTTC
- | TRBJ2-1 | TRBV20-1 | 14 | many | CSAREGGGQFEQFF | TGCAGTGCTAGGGAGGGGGGAGGGCAGTTTGAGCAGTTCTTC
- | TRBJ2-7 | TRBV6-2/TRBV6-3 | 19 | - | CASSYSSVASSTSDYEQYF | TGTGCCAGCAGTTACTCGAGTGTCGCTTCGAGCACATCTGACTACGAGCAGTACTTC
- | TRBJ1-3 | TRBV11-2 | 16 | once | CASSLGGAGSGNTIYF | TGTGCCAGCAGCTTAGGCGGGGCGGGCTCTGGAAACACCATATATTTT
TRBD2 | TRBJ2-5 | TRBV5-6 | 15 | many | CASSLGLAGAPPQYF | TGTGCCAGCAGCTTGGGGCTAGCGGGAGCGCCACCCCAGTACTTC
TRBD2 | TRBJ2-7 | TRBV2 | 15 | - | CASSEATSGSSEQYF | TGTGCCAGCAGTGAAGCGACTAGCGGGAGCTCCGAGCAGTACTTC
TRBD1 | TRBJ1-5 | TRBV24-1 | 13 | many | CATSDRVNQPQHF | TGTGCCACCAGCGACAGGGTGAACCAGCCCCAGCATTTT
- | TRBJ2-5 | TRBV7-2 | 16 | - | CASSPGSGAGEETQYF | TGTGCCAGCAGCCCCGGTTCTGGGGCTGGGGAAGAGACCCAGTACTTC
TRBD2 | TRBJ2-3 | TRBV6-1 | 14 | many | CASVGGGQGDTQYF | TGTGCCAGCGTAGGCGGGGGGCAAGGTGATACGCAGTATTTT
TRBD2 | TRBJ2-1 | TRBV20-1 | 14 | many | CSARASGAENEQFF | TGCAGTGCTAGGGCTAGCGGAGCCGAAAATGAGCAGTTCTTC
- | TRBJ2-6 | TRBV19 | 15 | medium-sized | CASSIGRSAANVLTF | TGTGCCAGTAGTATAGGGCGTTCCGCGGCCAACGTCCTGACTTTC